This passage covers 24 T cell receptor beta chains from one sample sequenced in a study of OX40 agonist ivuxolimab in advanced cancers. Assay used: immunoSEQ multiplex PCR; TCRdb lists only in-frame clones, some missing. Of tens of thousands of clones detected, roughly 86% appear once; the ten largest clones hold roughly 8.4%. This sample comprised CD4+ or CD8+ T cells sorted from blood, obtained in a trial of the OX40 agonist ivuxolimab. The source is an adult with an advanced solid tumor such as melanoma, head and neck, liver or kidney cancer.

This chain links TRBV6-5 with TRBJ1-5; a weak D match, TRBD1 (5 bases). Germline-derived CDR1 and CDR2 are MNHEY and SVGAGI. The V gene lost 6 bases and the J gene lost 6 bases, with 15 bases spanning the gap. The CDR3 is 14 residues long. The CDR3 reads CASSPWGGGQPQHF. The CDR3 DNA is TGTGCCAGCAGCCCGTGGGGGGGTGGTCAGCCCCAGCATTTT.

This chain uses TRBV11-3 with TRBJ1-1; TRBD1 matches 8 bases. Germline lookup yields CDR1 SGHNT and CDR2 YENEEA. With 1 base clipped from V and 7 bases from J, the junction kept 5 bases outside the gene matches. The CDR3 has 14 amino acids. The CDR3 protein is CASSLGLGQDEAFF. The CDR3 coding sequence is TGTGCCAGCAGCTTAGGTTTGGGACAGGATGAAGCTTTCTTT.

The V and J genes are TRBV5-1 and TRBJ1-3; perhaps TRBD1 as D (5 bases). The CDR3 contains 17 residues. Germline V CDR1 and CDR2: SGHRS, YFSETQ. Trimming stripped 1 base from V and 0 bases from J, with 14 bases between. CDR3 sequence: CASSLSGGSRSGNTIYF. CDR3 DNA sequence: TGCGCCAGCAGCTTGAGTGGGGGGTCCCGCTCTGGAAACACCATATATTTT.

The genes are TRBV28 and TRBJ2-7, with D possibly being TRBD1 (7 bases). This CDR3 is built from 14 residues. Trimming took 8 bases from V and 0 from J, leaving 14 bases between them. Germline V CDR1 and CDR2: MDHEN, SYDVKM. CDR3 in DNA: TGTGCCAGCCGCGGGACAGCGAGCTCCTACGAGCAGTACTTC. It encodes CASRGTASSYEQYF.

The rearrangement joins TRBV29-1 to TRBJ2-5; 12 bases match TRBD2. This CDR3 has 13 residues. Trimming removed 6 bases from V and 4 bases from J; junction bases left unmatched: 3. In germline, CDR1 is SQVTM, CDR2 ANQGSEA. CDR3 DNA sequence: TGCAGCGTCGAGACTAGCGGGAGAGAGACCCAGTACTTC. The encoded protein is CSVETSGRETQYF.

The V call is TRBV5-5, the J call TRBJ2-7, with D perhaps TRBD1 (6 bases). V lost 4 bases and J lost 4, with 18 bases in between. CDR3 length equals 15 residues. Germline CDR1 and CDR2: SGHKS and YYEKEE (reference sequence). CDR3 loop: CASSASPQGLYEQYF. The CDR3 DNA is TGTGCCAGCAGCGCAAGCCCCCAGGGGTTGTACGAGCAGTACTTC.

This chain uses TRBV5-1 with TRBJ2-7; the match to TRBD1 covers 12 bases. The CDR3 consists of 14 residues. V trimming: 3 bases; J trimming: 6 bases; junction bases outside the gene matches: 4. Germline lookup yields CDR1 SGHRS and CDR2 YFSETQ. The CDR3 is CASSSGTGGTEQYF. CDR3 DNA: TGCGCCAGCAGCTCCGGGACAGGGGGCACCGAGCAGTACTTC.

V usage is TRBV30 and J usage is TRBJ2-1; 10 bases map to TRBD2. The CDR3 runs 13 residues. CDR1 and CDR2 from the germline V gene are GTSNPN and SVGIG (reference sequence). The V segment lost 4 bases and the J segment 7 bases; nucleotides outside the gene matches: 4. The CDR3 DNA reads TGTGCCTGGAAAGCGGGAGGGCCGAATGAGCAGTTCTTC. It encodes CAWKAGGPNEQFF.

The chain links TRBV11-2 to TRBJ1-5, with D maybe TRBD1 (6 bases). CDR3 size: 13 residues. Germline V CDR1 and CDR2: SGHAT, FQNNGV. V dropped 5 bases and J dropped 7 bases, with 12 bases sitting between them. Here the CDR3 DNA reads TGTGCCAGCAGCCCGGGGGGGCGGCAGCCCCAGCATTTT. This codes for CASSPGGRQPQHF.

The V and J genes are TRBV12-2 and TRBJ2-1; TRBD2, the D gene given by the table, was not confirmed from the DNA. TRBV12-2 is a pseudogene segment. CDR3 length: 17 amino acids. The CDR3 DNA reads TGTGCAAGTCGCTTAGAAGCAGCTAGCGGGGAAGACAATGAGCAGTTCTTC. It is translated as CASRLEAASGEDNEQFF.

V gene TRBV7-6 combines with J gene TRBJ1-5; no reliable D call. This CDR3 contains 14 residues. Germline CDR1 and CDR2: SGHVS and FNYEAQ. The V gene lost 5 bases and the J gene lost 3 bases, with 11 bases spanning the gap. The CDR3 protein is CASSADGNNQPQHF. In DNA, the CDR3 is TGTGCCAGCAGCGCCGACGGAAACAATCAGCCCCAGCATTTT. Supplemented by reference TRBV7-6 and TRBJ1-5, the full variable domain reads GAGVSQSPRYKVTKRGQDVALRCDPISGHVSLYWYRQALGQGPEFLTYFNYEAQQDKSGLPNDRFSAERPEGSISTLTIQRTEQRDSAMYRCASSADGNNQPQHFGDGTRLSIL.

This chain links TRBV28 with TRBJ2-7, with a possible D match to TRBD1 (6 bases). Germline-derived CDR1 and CDR2 are MDHEN and SYDVKM. V was cut by 5 bases and J by 6 bases, with 26 bases left in between. The CDR3 has 17 residues. CDR3 coding DNA: TGTGCCAGCAGTCCGGGACATGGAAGGTTAGTTCGAGGCGAGCAGTACTTC. Translation: CASSPGHGRLVRGEQYF.

This chain connects TRBV29-1 to TRBJ2-1; 10 bases agree with TRBD2. Germline CDR1 SQVTM, CDR2 ANQGSEA. This CDR3 region has 13 residues. With V trimmed by 5 bases and J by 10 bases, 8 bases remained unmatched. The CDR3 spells CSVLRLAGEEQFF. CDR3 DNA: TGCAGCGTTTTAAGGCTAGCGGGAGAGGAGCAGTTCTTC.

This clone has more than one count but fewer than ten. The chain has TRBV11-3 and TRBJ2-7; D tentatively fits TRBD1 or TRBD2 (6 bases each). This CDR3 comprises 17 residues. V lost 4 bases and J 4 bases, leaving 23 bases between the germline ends. Germline loops: CDR1 SGHNT, CDR2 YENEEA. As DNA, the CDR3 is TGTGCCAGCAGCTCCGGGGGAGGAGCGGAGGGGGGATACGAGCAGTACTTC. Protein: CASSSGGGAEGGYEQYF.

The V gene is TRBV5-5, the J gene TRBJ1-2; D is uncertain. Germline lookup yields CDR1 SGHKS and CDR2 YYEKEE (reference sequence). This CDR3 spans 15 amino acids. V was shortened by 2 bases and J by 5 bases, with 16 bases between the two germline ends. CDR3 residues: CASSLSTAVEYGYTF. The CDR3 DNA sequence: TGTGCCAGCAGCTTATCAACAGCCGTCGAGTATGGCTACACCTTC. Looking up the rest from reference TRBV5-5 and TRBJ1-2 gives the full variable domain: DAGVTQSPTHLIKTRGQQVTLRCSPISGHKSVSWYQQVLGQGPQFIFQYYEKEERGRGNFPDRFSARQFPNYSSELNVNALLLGDSALYLCASSLSTAVEYGYTFGSGTRLTVV.

This clone appeared once. The V gene is TRBV5-1, the J gene TRBJ2-3; D unresolved. CDR1 and CDR2 (germline): SGHRS, YFSETQ. The CDR3 contains 14 residues. Trimming shortened V by 0 bases and J by 2 bases, and 7 bases separated the two germline ends. The CDR3 bases are TGCGCCAGCAGCTTGGCCGGCAACACAGATACGCAGTATTTT. As protein: CASSLAGNTDTQYF.

The CDR3 DNA is TGTGCCAGTAAGCCACTCGGGAGGGAAACCTACAATGAGCAGTTCTTC. It translates to CASKPLGRETYNEQFF. The gene calls are TRBV19 and TRBJ2-1; 8 bases are shared with TRBD2. J gave up 2 bases and V 7 bases, and 10 bases lay outside the gene matches. The germline V gene encodes CDR1 LNHDA and CDR2 SQIVND (reference sequence). This CDR3 has 16 amino acids. Variable domain in full (rest from reference TRBV19 and TRBJ2-1): DGGITQSPKYLFRKEGQNVTLSCEQNLNHDAMYWYRQDPGQGLRLIYYSQIVNDFQKGDIAEGYSVSREKKESFPLTVTSAQKNPTAFYLCASKPLGRETYNEQFFGPGTRLTVL.

The chain recombines TRBV27 with TRBJ2-3; D remains ambiguous. Trimming took 2 bases from V and 2 from J, leaving 8 bases between them. The germline gives CDR1 MNHEY, CDR2 SMNVEV (reference sequence). This CDR3 has 14 amino acids. CDR3 sequence: CASSLKRDTDTQYF. In DNA form, the CDR3 reads TGTGCCAGCAGTTTAAAACGCGACACAGATACGCAGTATTTT.

This clone showed up just once. The rearrangement uses TRBV5-6 and TRBJ1-4, with TRBD1 matching 8 bases. The CDR3 totals 17 residues. Trimming removed 2 bases from V and 3 bases from J; junction bases left unmatched: 9. Germline V gene sequence: CDR1 SGHDT, CDR2 YYEEEE. CDR3 bases: TGTGCCAGCAGCTTTTTGACAGGGGCACCATCTAATGAAAAACTGTTTTTT. Its translation is CASSFLTGAPSNEKLFF.

In its sample, this clone was seen a few times. V usage is TRBV5-5 and J usage is TRBJ1-2; TRBD1 might be the D (6 bases). CDR1 is SGHKS, CDR2 YYEKEE, per germline (reference sequence). The ends were cut back, 0 bases at V and 2 bases at J, with 11 bases in the middle. The CDR3 loop spans 15 amino acids. For the CDR3, the DNA is TGTGCCAGCAGCTTGGCGGACAGCATCAACTATGGCTACACCTTC. As protein: CASSLADSINYGYTF.

The V call is TRBV14, the J call TRBJ2-5; unclear D gene. Trimming removed 1 base at V and 5 bases at J, with 11 bases between. From germline, CDR1 is SGHDN and CDR2 FVKESK. CDR3 length equals 14 residues. CDR3 in DNA: TGTGCCAGCAGCCAAGCTATCGCTGGGGAGACCCAGTACTTC. Its protein product is CASSQAIAGETQYF.

The chain uses TRBV30 and TRBJ2-7; D gene unclear. The CDR3 sequence is 12 residues long. The V gene's germline CDR1 is GTSNPN and CDR2 SVGIG (reference sequence). Trimming cost V 2 bases and J 3 bases, with 8 bases left between them. CDR3 in amino acids: CAWSLLGYEQYF. In nucleotides, the CDR3 is TGTGCCTGGAGTCTGTTGGGCTACGAGCAGTACTTC.

The chain is built from TRBV5-1 and TRBJ2-5, with 7 bases identical to TRBD1. The germline CDR1 and CDR2 sequences are SGHRS and YFSETQ. The ends lost 0 bases at V and 3 bases at J; junction bases unmatched: 5. This CDR3 has 15 amino acids. The CDR3 is CASSLGGQSEETQYF. The CDR3 DNA reads TGCGCCAGCAGCTTGGGGGGACAGTCCGAAGAGACCCAGTACTTC.

This clone has a single count. This chain uses TRBV5-5 with TRBJ2-1; TRBD2 matches 7 bases. CDR1 is SGHKS, CDR2 YYEKEE, per germline (reference sequence). V gave up 3 bases and J gave up 0 bases; unmatched junction bases: 18. The CDR3 runs 20 residues. The CDR3 region is CASSSIWGTTDESSYNEQFF. The DNA for the CDR3 is TGTGCCAGCAGCTCAATTTGGGGGACTACGGACGAGAGCTCCTACAATGAGCAGTTCTTC.